The 20 T cell receptor beta chains given below trace back to one sample, sequenced in a study of metastatic and nonmetastatic thyroid tumors. All patients were treatment-naive before thyroid surgery. TCRdb re-clonotyped the PCR reads through MiXCR. Counted here are about 22,000 clones, roughly 14% occurring once; the ten biggest clones make up around 15%. The sample consisted of tumor tissue. The receptors derive from a female donor with papillary thyroid cancer or a benign thyroid nodule (not recorded which). Some clones in this sample may be carry-over from other donors' samples.

Comments on this clone: This may come from a read error, since a much larger clone is one base off. This CDR3 is also generated by other DNA sequences in the sample. V usage is TRBV9 and J usage is TRBJ1-4; possible D gene TRBD1, 5 bases. Germline V gives CDR1 SGDLS, CDR2 YYNGEE. The CDR3 runs 16 residues. The CDR3 coding sequence is TGTGCCAGCAGCGCCTTGGCTGGGACGTCGGGTGAAAAACTATTTTTT. It encodes CASSALAGTSGEKLFF. Combining the CDR3 with reference TRBV9 and TRBJ1-4 gives the whole variable domain DSGVTQTPKHLITATGQRVTLRCSPRSGDLSVYWYQQSLDQGLQFLIQYYNGEERAKGNILERFSAQQFPDLHSELNLSSLELGDSALYFCASSALAGTSGEKLFFGSGTQLSVL.

This clone has ten or more counts. This may be a read error: a much more frequent sequence differs by one nucleotide. This is likely a read error, given that the CDR3 carries no conserved phenylalanine or tryptophan at its end. This chain links TRBV2 with TRBJ2-7; TRBD1 matches at 7 bases. CDR1 and CDR2 (germline): SNHLY, FYNNEI. The CDR3 consists of 13 residues. V shed 6 bases, J shed 2 bases, and the junction held 4 bases outside the gene matches. CDR3 DNA: TGTGCCAGCAGAACCGGGACAGCCTACGAGCAGTACCTC. Translated: CASRTGTAYEQYL.

This clone appeared many times. The V and J genes are TRBV3-1 and TRBJ2-5; D perhaps matches TRBD2 (5 bases). This CDR3 contains 14 residues. The V gene's germline CDR1 is LGHDT and CDR2 YNNKEL (reference sequence). V dropped 2 bases and J dropped 5 bases, with 12 bases sitting between them. The CDR3 DNA reads as TGTGCCAGCAGCCAACCGGGGATGGAGGAGACCCAGTACTTC. Amino acid sequence: CASSQPGMEETQYF.

This clone was seen ten or more times. This chain joins TRBV11-3 and TRBJ2-2, with D possibly matching TRBD1 (6 bases). The CDR3 consists of 15 residues. Trimming stripped 5 bases from V and 6 bases from J, with 16 bases between. Germline V gene data show CDR1 as SGHNT and CDR2 as YENEEA. The CDR3 DNA sequence: TGTGCCAGCAGCCTCGAACAGGGAAAGCCCGGGGAGCTGTTTTTT. This translates into CASSLEQGKPGELFF.

This chain connects TRBV6-1 to TRBJ2-5, with 9 nucleotides matching TRBD2. Losses at the gene ends were 2 bases for V and 9 bases for J; bases not matched to a gene: 10. Germline CDR1 and CDR2: MNHNS and SASEGT. This CDR3 has 15 residues. The CDR3 sequence: CASSEQSAGGEAQYF. DNA of the CDR3: TGTGCCAGCAGTGAACAGTCGGCGGGGGGGGAGGCCCAGTACTTC.

This clone was detected many times. The chain joins TRBV19 to TRBJ2-3; D call uncertain. Per germline, CDR1 LNHDA and CDR2 SQIVND (reference sequence). Trimming pared 3 bases from V and 3 bases from J, leaving 7 bases between. The CDR3 is made up of 13 amino acids. DNA for the CDR3: TGTGCCAGTAGTATTATTGGGACAGATACGCAGTATTTT. It yields the protein CASSIIGTDTQYF.

The sample holds many counts of this clone. This chain joins TRBV6-4 and TRBJ1-1, with D perhaps matching TRBD1 (5 bases). Germline-derived CDR1 and CDR2 are MRHNA and SNTAGT. V dropped 6 bases and J dropped 5 bases, with 13 bases sitting between them. This CDR3 region has 13 residues. The DNA for the CDR3 is TGTGCCAGCAGCTCGGCTTGGGGGACTGAAGCTTTCTTT. This codes for CASSSAWGTEAFF.

This clone showed up many times. A much bigger clone sits one base away, suggesting this may be a read error. The identical CDR3 is also encoded by other nucleotide sequences in the sample. The chain uses TRBV7-9 and TRBJ1-1; D ambiguous. Looked up from germline, CDR1 is SEHNR and CDR2 is FQNEAQ (reference sequence). The CDR3 spans 12 residues. Trimming took 8 bases from V and 4 from J, leaving 11 bases between them. CDR3 sequence reads: CASGPWSTEAFF. As DNA, the CDR3 is TGTGCCAGCGGCCCGTGGTCCACTGAAGCTTTCTTT.

This chain joins TRBV20-1 and TRBJ1-5; D is undetermined. Germline V gene data show CDR1 as DFQATT and CDR2 as SNEGSKA (reference sequence). The CDR3 has 13 amino acids. V was cut by 1 base and J by 10 bases, with 14 bases left in between. The DNA of the CDR3 is TGCAGTGCTAGAGCCCCATCATTAGCTCCCCAGCATTTT. Amino acids: CSARAPSLAPQHF.

This clone was seen at least ten times. The chain employs TRBV2 and TRBJ2-3; 10 bases fit TRBD1. With 5 bases clipped from V and 4 bases from J, the junction kept 6 bases outside the gene matches. CDR1 is SNHLY, CDR2 FYNNEI, per germline. The CDR3 runs to 15 residues. In DNA form, the CDR3 reads TGTGCCAGCAGTACGGGACAGGGGTATGCAGATACGCAGTATTTT. As protein: CASSTGQGYADTQYF.

This clone occurred many times. This chain joins TRBV6-5 and TRBJ2-5; 8 bases agree with TRBD2. V lost 2 bases, J lost 3 bases, and 8 bases stayed unmatched. Germline CDR1 MNHEY, CDR2 SVGAGI. This CDR3 region has 16 residues. In DNA, the CDR3 is TGTGCCAGCAGTTACGTGAGCGGGGGCCTCAAAGAGACCCAGTACTTC. Translating gives CASSYVSGGLKETQYF.

Many counts were recorded for this clone. This chain connects TRBV7-7 to TRBJ1-3; weak D call: TRBD1 (6 bases). CDR1 and CDR2 (germline): SSHAT, FNYEAQ (reference sequence). Trimming cost V 4 bases and J 0 bases, with 19 bases left between them. The CDR3 sequence is 18 residues long. The CDR3 is CASSSIFLDRLSGNTIYF. The CDR3, as DNA: TGTGCCAGCAGCTCTATCTTTTTGGACAGACTCTCTGGAAACACCATATATTTT.

The chain is built from TRBV7-3 and TRBJ2-3; possibly TRBD2 for D (6 bases). The CDR3 spans 18 residues. The V gene's germline CDR1 is SGHTA and CDR2 FQGTGA. V lost 1 base and J lost 0, with 17 bases in between. Here the CDR3 reads CASSLKGWASASTDTQYF. CDR3 in DNA: TGTGCCAGCAGCTTAAAAGGGTGGGCTAGCGCGAGCACAGATACGCAGTATTTT.

This clone is medium-sized (0.01 to 0.1%). The chain employs TRBV30 and TRBJ1-5; D call uncertain. This CDR3 has 13 amino acids. V was pared by 3 bases and J by 4 bases, with 10 bases between. Germline lookup yields CDR1 GTSNPN and CDR2 SVGIG (reference sequence). The CDR3 loop reads CAWRDRGNQPQHF. CDR3 coding DNA: TGTGCCTGGAGGGACCGAGGGAATCAGCCCCAGCATTTT.

At least ten counts were recorded for this clone. The V and J genes are TRBV6-1 and TRBJ2-3; 9 nucleotides agree with TRBD2. The CDR3 loop spans 15 amino acids. V dropped 9 bases and J dropped 4; count of bases not matched to a gene: 11. From germline, CDR1 is MNHNS and CDR2 SASEGT. CDR3 loop: CASGDGSGGADTQYF. CDR3 nucleotides: TGTGCCAGTGGGGACGGTAGCGGGGGAGCAGATACGCAGTATTTT.

The rearrangement joins TRBV20-1 to TRBJ1-5; D is unresolved. The V gene's germline CDR1 is DFQATT and CDR2 SNEGSKA (reference sequence). The CDR3 loop spans 15 amino acids. Trimming removed 2 bases from V and 2 bases from J, with 13 bases in between. The CDR3 DNA reads as TGCAGTGCTAGACCCTCGGGTAGCGGCAATCAGCCCCAGCATTTT. This encodes CSARPSGSGNQPQHF.

This clone was seen ten or more times. This clone may be a read error of a much larger clone one base away. Additional DNA sequences in this sample encode the identical CDR3. The chain uses TRBV2 and TRBJ2-5; D is unresolved. Trimming shortened V by 0 bases and J by 5 bases, and 4 bases separated the two germline ends. The CDR3 consists of 12 residues. Germline V lookup: CDR1 SNHLY, CDR2 FYNNEI. CDR3 region: CASSEAQETQYF. The CDR3 DNA reads TGTGCCAGCAGTGAAGCCCAGGAGACCCAGTACTTC.

This chain connects TRBV20-1 to TRBJ1-1, with D hard to call. This CDR3 has 13 residues. V shed 4 bases and J shed 0 bases, with 9 bases lying between them. CDR1 is DFQATT and CDR2 is SNEGSKA in the germline V gene (reference sequence). The CDR3 DNA reads TGCAGTGCTACACATGGCATGAACACTGAAGCTTTCTTT. Translated, it gives CSATHGMNTEAFF.

The chain has TRBV18 and TRBJ1-2, with 9 bases lining up with TRBD1. This CDR3 contains 15 residues. From germline, CDR1 is KGHSH and CDR2 LQKENI. J was trimmed by 0 bases and V by 7 bases; bases with no gene match: 6. CDR3 sequence: CASLRQGDANYGYTF. CDR3 bases: TGTGCCAGCTTACGACAGGGGGACGCTAACTATGGCTACACCTTC. The full variable domain, in which reference TRBV18 and TRBJ1-2 provide the parts outside the CDR3, is NAGVMQNPRHLVRRRGQEARLRCSPMKGHSHVYWYRQLPEEGLKFMVYLQKENIIDESGMPKERFSAEFPKEGPSILRIQQVVRGDSAAYFCASLRQGDANYGYTFGSGTRLTVV.

This clone was seen only a few times. The chain couples TRBV25-1 to TRBJ2-1; 8 bases agree with TRBD2. The CDR3 covers 11 residues. The germline V gene has CDR1 MGHDK and CDR2 SYGVNS. The V segment lost 3 bases and the J segment 16 bases; nucleotides outside the gene matches: 5. CDR3 DNA: TGTGCCAGCAGTGAGGGGACTAGGTATTTCTTC. This sequence encodes CASSEGTRYFF.